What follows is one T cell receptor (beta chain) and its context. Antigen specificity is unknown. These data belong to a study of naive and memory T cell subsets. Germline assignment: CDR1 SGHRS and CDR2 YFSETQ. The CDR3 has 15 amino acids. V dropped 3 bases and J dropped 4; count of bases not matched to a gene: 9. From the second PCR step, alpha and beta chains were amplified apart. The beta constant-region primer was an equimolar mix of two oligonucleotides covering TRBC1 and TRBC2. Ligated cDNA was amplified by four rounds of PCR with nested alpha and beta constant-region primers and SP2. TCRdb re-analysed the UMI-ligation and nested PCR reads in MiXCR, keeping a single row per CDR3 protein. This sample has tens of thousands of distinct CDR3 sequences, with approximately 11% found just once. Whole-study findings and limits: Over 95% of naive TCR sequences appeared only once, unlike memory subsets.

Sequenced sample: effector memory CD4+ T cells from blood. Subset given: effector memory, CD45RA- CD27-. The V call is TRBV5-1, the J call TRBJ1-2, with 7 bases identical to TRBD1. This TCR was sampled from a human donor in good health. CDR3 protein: CASSSDRDDSYGYTF. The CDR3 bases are TGCGCCAGCAGCTCCGACAGGGACGATAGCTATGGCTACACCTTC.